Below are 6 T cell receptor beta chains sequenced from a single sample in a study of a mutant IDH1 vaccine in newly diagnosed glioma. Sequencing was performed with immunoSEQ multiplex PCR; in TCRdb, only in-frame clones are kept and a portion is missing. The sample holds around 30,000 clones, roughly 80% seen once. Regarding time point: week 47, end of study. Each dose of the vaccine consisted of 300 ug of mutant IDH1 20-mer peptide, with topical imiquimod. No antigens are known for them. The sequences come from PBMCs, collected from a glioma patient whose treatment included an IDH1 peptide vaccine. Receptor source: a man aged 25 to 40 with glioma.

In its sample, this clone was seen a few times. This chain uses TRBV4-1 with TRBJ2-7, with no clear D. The CDR3 extends over 16 amino acids. CDR1 and CDR2 (germline): MGHRA, YSYEKL. The germline V and J ends were trimmed by 3 bases and 9 bases, with 24 bases remaining between them. The CDR3 sequence: CASSHEGDRLSGGQYF. The CDR3 bases are TGCGCCAGCAGCCATGAAGGTGATCGGCTTTCGGGTGGGCAGTACTTC.

Only a few counts were recorded for this clone. The chain uses TRBV6-5 and TRBJ1-1; unclear D gene. Germline lookup yields CDR1 MNHEY and CDR2 SVGAGI. V lost 4 bases, J lost 3 bases, and 15 bases lay in between. The CDR3 has 15 amino acids. The CDR3 DNA sequence: TGTGCCAGCAGTTCTCCGGCGGAGGTGGACACTGAAGCTTTCTTT. This translates into CASSSPAEVDTEAFF.

This clone was observed a few times. This sequence joins TRBV19 and TRBJ1-2; the D gene is possibly TRBD1 (5 bases). The CDR3 has 16 residues. The V gene's germline CDR1 is LNHDA and CDR2 SQIVND (reference sequence). The ends were cut back, 3 bases at V and 8 bases at J, with 22 bases in the middle. CDR3 in amino acids: CASSIPSGASEVGYTF. CDR3 in DNA: TGTGCCAGTAGTATTCCCTCCGGGGCCTCCGAAGTCGGCTACACCTTC.

The count of this clone is one. V gene TRBV5-4 combines with J gene TRBJ2-2; no clear D gene. The germline V gene encodes CDR1 SGHNT and CDR2 YYREEE (reference sequence). The CDR3 is 16 residues long. V lost 0 bases and J 1 base, leaving 10 bases between the germline ends. CDR3 residues: CASSLGGNRNTGELFF. The CDR3 bases are TGTGCCAGCAGCTTGGGGGGTAACAGGAACACCGGGGAGCTGTTTTTT. Based on the CDR3 plus reference TRBV5-4 and TRBJ2-2, the full variable domain is ETGVTQSPTHLIKTRGQQVTLRCSSQSGHNTVSWYQQALGQGPQFIFQYYREEENGRGNFPPRFSGLQFPNYSSELNVNALELDDSALYLCASSLGGNRNTGELFFGEGSRLTVL.

J is TRBJ1-2 and V is TRBV19; a possible D gene is TRBD1 (6 bases). Germline V gives CDR1 LNHDA, CDR2 SQIVND (reference sequence). The CDR3 runs to 15 residues. V lost 7 bases to trimming and J lost 6 bases, with 21 bases between them. CDR3 DNA sequence: TGTGCCAGTAAGAAGGGGGTGGCAGGGGCTGATGGCTACACCTTC. The encoded protein is CASKKGVAGADGYTF.

The chain has TRBV2 and TRBJ1-5; 9 bases line up with TRBD1. The germline V gene has CDR1 SNHLY and CDR2 FYNNEI. This CDR3 has 18 residues. V lost 5 bases and J lost 0; bases outside the gene matches: 11. CDR3 protein: CASSPQRRDRDSNQPQHF. CDR3 DNA: TGTGCCAGCAGTCCTCAGCGCCGGGACAGGGATAGCAATCAGCCCCAGCATTTT.